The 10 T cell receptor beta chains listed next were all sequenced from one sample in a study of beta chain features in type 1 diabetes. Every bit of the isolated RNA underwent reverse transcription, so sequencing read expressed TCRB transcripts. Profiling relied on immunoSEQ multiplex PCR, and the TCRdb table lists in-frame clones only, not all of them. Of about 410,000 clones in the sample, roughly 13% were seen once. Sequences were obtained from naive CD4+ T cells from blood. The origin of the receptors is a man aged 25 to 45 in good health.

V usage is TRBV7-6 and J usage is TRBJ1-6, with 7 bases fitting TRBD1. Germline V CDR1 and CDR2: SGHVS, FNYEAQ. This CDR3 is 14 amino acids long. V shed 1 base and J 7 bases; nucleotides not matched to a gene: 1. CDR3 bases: TGTGCCAGCAGCTTAGGGACAGGAAATTCACCCCTCCACTTT. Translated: CASSLGTGNSPLHF.

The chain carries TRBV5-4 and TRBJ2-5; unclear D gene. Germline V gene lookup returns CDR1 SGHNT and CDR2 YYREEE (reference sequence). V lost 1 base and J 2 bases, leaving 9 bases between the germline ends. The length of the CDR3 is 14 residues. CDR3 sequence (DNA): TGTGCCAGCAGCTTGATCGGCAGACAAGAGACCCAGTACTTC. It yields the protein CASSLIGRQETQYF.

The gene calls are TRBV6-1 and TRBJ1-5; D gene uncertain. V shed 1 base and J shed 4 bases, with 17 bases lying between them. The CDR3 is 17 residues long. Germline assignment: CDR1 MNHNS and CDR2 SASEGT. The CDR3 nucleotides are TGTGCCAGCAGTGAAGGGGCAGGTGGTTTGGGGAATCAGCCCCAGCATTTT. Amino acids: CASSEGAGGLGNQPQHF.

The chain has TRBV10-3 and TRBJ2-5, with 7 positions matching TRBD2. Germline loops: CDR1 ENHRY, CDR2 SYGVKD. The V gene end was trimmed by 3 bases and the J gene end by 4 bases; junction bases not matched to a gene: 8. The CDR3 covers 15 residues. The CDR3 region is CAISDSGGGSETQYF. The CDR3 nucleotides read TGTGCCATCAGTGACAGCGGCGGGGGTTCAGAGACCCAGTACTTC.

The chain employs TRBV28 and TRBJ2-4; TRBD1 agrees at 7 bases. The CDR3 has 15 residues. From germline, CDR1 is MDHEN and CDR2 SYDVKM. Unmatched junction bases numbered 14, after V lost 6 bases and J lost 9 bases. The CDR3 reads CASSLGGQAGVIQYF. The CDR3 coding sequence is TGTGCCAGCAGCCTAGGTGGACAGGCAGGGGTCATTCAGTACTTC.

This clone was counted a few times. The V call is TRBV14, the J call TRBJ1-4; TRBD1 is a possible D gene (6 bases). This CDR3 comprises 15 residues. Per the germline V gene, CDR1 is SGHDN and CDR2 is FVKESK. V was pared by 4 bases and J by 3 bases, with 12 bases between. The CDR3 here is CASSRRGTANEKLFF. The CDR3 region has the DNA TGTGCCAGCAGCCGCAGGGGAACGGCTAATGAAAAACTGTTTTTT.

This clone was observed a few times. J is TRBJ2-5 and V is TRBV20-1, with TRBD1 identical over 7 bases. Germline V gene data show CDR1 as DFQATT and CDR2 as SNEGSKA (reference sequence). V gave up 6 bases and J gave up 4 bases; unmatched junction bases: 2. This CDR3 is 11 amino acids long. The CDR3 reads CSAHRGETQYF. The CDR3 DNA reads TGCAGTGCACACAGGGGAGAGACCCAGTACTTC.

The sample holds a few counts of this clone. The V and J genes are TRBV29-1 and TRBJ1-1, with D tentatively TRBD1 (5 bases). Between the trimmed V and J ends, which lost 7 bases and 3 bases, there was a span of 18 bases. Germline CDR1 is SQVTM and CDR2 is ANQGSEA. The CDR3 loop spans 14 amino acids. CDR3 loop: CSARDKGSDTEAFF. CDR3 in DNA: TGCAGCGCACGGGATAAGGGGTCGGACACTGAAGCTTTCTTT.

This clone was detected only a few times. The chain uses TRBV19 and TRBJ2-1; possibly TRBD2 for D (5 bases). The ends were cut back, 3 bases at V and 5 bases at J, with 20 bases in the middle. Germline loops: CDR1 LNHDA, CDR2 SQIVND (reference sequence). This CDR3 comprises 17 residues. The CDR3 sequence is CASSIFSPALLDNEQFF. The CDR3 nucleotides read TGTGCCAGTAGTATTTTTTCTCCGGCGCTACTAGACAATGAGCAGTTCTTC.

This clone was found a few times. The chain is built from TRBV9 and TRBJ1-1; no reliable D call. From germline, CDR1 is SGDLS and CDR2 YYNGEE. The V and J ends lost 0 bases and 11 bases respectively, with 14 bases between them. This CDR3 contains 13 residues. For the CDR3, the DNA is TGTGCCAGCAGCGTAGGAAGGGATTCGGAGGCTTTCTTT. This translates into CASSVGRDSEAFF.